This TCR beta chain was retrieved from a study of human CD8 memory T cell subsets. This CDR3 contains 15 residues. Germline lookup yields CDR1 SGHVS and CDR2 FQNEAQ. Sequencing libraries of TCR beta were made by UMI-labeled 5' RACE. Reprocessing the 5' RACE reads, TCRdb reports a single entry for every CDR3 protein and omits DNA. The sample table sets out roughly 6,200 distinct CDR3 sequences. The clonotype was recovered from a human donor in good health. The chain couples TRBV7-8 to TRBJ2-1; TCRdb's D gene call, TRBD2, goes unchecked for lack of DNA. Material for sequencing was CD8+ effector memory T cells (TEM) sorted from PBMCs. The subset: effector memory CD8 T cells, CCR7- CD45RO+ CD95+. CDR3 loop: CASSLEVAGGNEQFF. Complete variable domain (other parts from reference TRBV7-8 and TRBJ2-1): GAGVSQSPRYKVAKRGQDVALRCDPISGHVSLFWYQQALGQGPEFLTYFQNEAQLDKSGLPSDRFFAERPEGSVSTLKIQRTQQEDSAVYLCASSLEVAGGNEQFFGPGTRLTVL.